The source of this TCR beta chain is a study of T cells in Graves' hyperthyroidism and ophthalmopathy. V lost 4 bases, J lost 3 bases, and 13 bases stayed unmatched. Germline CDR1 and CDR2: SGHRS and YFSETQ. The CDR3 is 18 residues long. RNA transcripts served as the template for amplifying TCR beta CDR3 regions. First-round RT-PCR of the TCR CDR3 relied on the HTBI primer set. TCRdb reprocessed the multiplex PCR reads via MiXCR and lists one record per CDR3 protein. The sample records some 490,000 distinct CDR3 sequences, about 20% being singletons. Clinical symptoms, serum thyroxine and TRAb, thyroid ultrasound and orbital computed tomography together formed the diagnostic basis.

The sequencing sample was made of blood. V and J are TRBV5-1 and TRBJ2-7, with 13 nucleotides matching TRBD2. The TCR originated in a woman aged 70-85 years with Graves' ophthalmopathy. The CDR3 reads CASSGEGLAGHLRYEQYF. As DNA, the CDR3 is TGCGCCAGCAGCGGAGAGGGACTAGCGGGACACCTACGCTACGAGCAGTACTTC.